The following is a T cell receptor beta chain sequence with its context. Only in-frame clones appear in the TCRdb table, and some are missing; sequencing was by immunoSEQ multiplex PCR. The top ten hold under 0.15% of the sample, which has 2 million to 3 million clones, around 94% seen once. Each of the donors was a healthy adult who was HIV-negative and had not had a recent acute infection or vaccination. Losses at the gene ends were 1 base for V and 7 bases for J; bases not matched to a gene: 7. This CDR3 spans 14 amino acids. Germline V gives CDR1 SGHVS, CDR2 FQNEAQ. The data originate from a study of shared clonotypes between healthy human individuals. Across the whole study: Aged 18 to 49, the donors were two women and a few men.

The sequencing sample was made of naive CD4+ T cells sorted from blood. Subset in this sample: CD45RA+ positively selected. The clonotype comes from a man in his late teens or twenties in good health. J is TRBJ2-7 and V is TRBV7-8; 7 bases line up with TRBD2. CDR3 DNA sequence: TGTGCCAGCAGCTTAGACGCGGGAGCGGGAGAGCAGTACTTC. Its protein product is CASSLDAGAGEQYF.